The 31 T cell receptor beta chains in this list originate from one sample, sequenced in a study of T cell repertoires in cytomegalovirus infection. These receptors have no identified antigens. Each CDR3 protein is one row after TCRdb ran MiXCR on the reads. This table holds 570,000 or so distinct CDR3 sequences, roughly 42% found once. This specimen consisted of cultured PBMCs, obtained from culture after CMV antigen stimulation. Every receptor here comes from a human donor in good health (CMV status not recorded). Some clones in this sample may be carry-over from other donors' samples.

The CDR3 DNA reads as TGTGCCAGCAGTCTTGGGGGGGTTGCAGATACGCAGTATTTT. It translates to CASSLGGVADTQYF. V gene TRBV7-6 combines with J gene TRBJ2-3; TRBD2 agrees at 7 bases. The ends lost 6 bases at V and 4 bases at J; junction bases unmatched: 7. This CDR3 is 14 amino acids long. In germline, CDR1 is SGHVS, CDR2 FNYEAQ. Combining the CDR3 with reference TRBV7-6 and TRBJ2-3 gives the whole variable domain GAGVSQSPRYKVTKRGQDVALRCDPISGHVSLYWYRQALGQGPEFLTYFNYEAQQDKSGLPNDRFSAERPEGSISTLTIQRTEQRDSAMYRCASSLGGVADTQYFGPGTRLTVL.

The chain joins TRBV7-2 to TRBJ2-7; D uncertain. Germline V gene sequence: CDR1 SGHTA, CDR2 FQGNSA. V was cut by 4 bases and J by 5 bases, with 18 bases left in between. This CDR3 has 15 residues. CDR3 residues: CASSWNPGNLNEQYF. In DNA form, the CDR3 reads TGTGCCAGCAGCTGGAATCCCGGTAATTTGAACGAGCAGTACTTC.

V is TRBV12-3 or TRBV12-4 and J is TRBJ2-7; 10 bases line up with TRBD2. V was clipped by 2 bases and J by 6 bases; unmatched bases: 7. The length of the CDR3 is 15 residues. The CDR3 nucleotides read TGTGCCAGCAGTTTAACGAGCGGGGGGGCCGGCGAGCAGTACTTC. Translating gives CASSLTSGGAGEQYF.

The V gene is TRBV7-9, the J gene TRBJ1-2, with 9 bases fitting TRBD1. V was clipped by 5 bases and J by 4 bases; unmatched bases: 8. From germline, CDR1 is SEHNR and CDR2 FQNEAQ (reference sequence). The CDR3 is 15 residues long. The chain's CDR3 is CASSTRTGESYGYTF. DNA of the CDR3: TGTGCCAGCAGCACCAGGACAGGGGAATCCTATGGCTACACCTTC. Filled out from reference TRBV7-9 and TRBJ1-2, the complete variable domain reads DTGVSQNPRHKITKRGQNVTFRCDPISEHNRLYWYRQTLGQGPEFLTYFQNEAQLEKSRLLSDRFSAERPKGSFSTLEIQRTEQGDSAMYLCASSTRTGESYGYTFGSGTRLTVV.

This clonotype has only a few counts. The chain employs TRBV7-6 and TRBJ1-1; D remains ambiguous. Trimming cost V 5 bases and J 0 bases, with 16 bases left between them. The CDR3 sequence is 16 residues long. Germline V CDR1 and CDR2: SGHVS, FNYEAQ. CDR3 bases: TGTGCCAGCAGCCCGTTCCTCAGGAAGATGAACACTGAAGCTTTCTTT. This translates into CASSPFLRKMNTEAFF.

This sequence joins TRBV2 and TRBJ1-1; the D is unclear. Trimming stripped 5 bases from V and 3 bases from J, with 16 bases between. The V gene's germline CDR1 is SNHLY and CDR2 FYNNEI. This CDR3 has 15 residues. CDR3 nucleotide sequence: TGTGCCAGCAGTCAGCCAACCACGGCGGACACTGAAGCTTTCTTT. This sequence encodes CASSQPTTADTEAFF.

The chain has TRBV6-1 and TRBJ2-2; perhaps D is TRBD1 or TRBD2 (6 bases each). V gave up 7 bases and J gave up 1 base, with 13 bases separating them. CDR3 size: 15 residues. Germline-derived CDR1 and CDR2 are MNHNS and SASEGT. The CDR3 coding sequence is TGTGCCAGCAACAAAGAGGGGGGGAACACCGGGGAGCTGTTTTTT. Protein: CASNKEGGNTGELFF.

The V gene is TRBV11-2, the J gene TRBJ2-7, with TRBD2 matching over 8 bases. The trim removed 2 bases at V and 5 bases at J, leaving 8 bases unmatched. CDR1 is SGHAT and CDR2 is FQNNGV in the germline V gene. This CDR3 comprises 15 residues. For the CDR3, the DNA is TGTGCCAGCAGCTTACTCGGGGGGGCGACCCACGAGCAGTACTTC. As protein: CASSLLGGATHEQYF.

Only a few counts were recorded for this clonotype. The CDR3 protein is CASRPPGTSGGKETQYF. The CDR3 region has the DNA TGTGCCAGCAGACCACCGGGGACTAGCGGGGGTAAAGAGACCCAGTACTTC. V and J are TRBV7-9 and TRBJ2-5; 14 bases are a match to TRBD2. The J segment lost 3 bases and the V segment lost 6 bases, leaving 9 bases of the junction unmatched. The CDR3 sequence is 17 residues long. Germline values: CDR1 SEHNR, CDR2 FQNEAQ (reference sequence).

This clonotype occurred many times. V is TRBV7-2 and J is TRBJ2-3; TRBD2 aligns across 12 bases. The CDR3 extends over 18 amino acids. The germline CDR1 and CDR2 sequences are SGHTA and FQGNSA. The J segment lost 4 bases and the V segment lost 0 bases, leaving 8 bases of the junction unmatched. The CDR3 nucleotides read TGTGCCAGCAGCTTAGCGCCAGCTAGCGGGGGGGCTGCAGATACGCAGTATTTT. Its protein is CASSLAPASGGAADTQYF.

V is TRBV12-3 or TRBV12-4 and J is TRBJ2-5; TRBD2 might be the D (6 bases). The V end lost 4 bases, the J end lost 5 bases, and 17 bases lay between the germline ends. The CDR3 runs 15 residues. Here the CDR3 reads CASSSGRLGGETQYF. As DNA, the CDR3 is TGTGCCAGCAGTTCTGGGAGGCTGGGGGGTGAGACCCAGTACTTC.

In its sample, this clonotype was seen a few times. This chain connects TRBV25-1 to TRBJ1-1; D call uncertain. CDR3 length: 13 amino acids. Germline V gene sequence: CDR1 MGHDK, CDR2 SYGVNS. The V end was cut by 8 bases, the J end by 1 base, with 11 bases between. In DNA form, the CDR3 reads TGTGCCAGCTCGGCGTTAGGGAACACTGAAGCTTTCTTT. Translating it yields CASSALGNTEAFF.

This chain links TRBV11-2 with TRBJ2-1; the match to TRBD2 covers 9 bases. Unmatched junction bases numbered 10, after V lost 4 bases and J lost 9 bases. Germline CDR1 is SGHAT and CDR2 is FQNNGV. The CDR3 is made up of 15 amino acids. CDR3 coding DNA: TGTGCCAGCAGCTCCTCCCCTAGCGGGGCGAGTGAGCAGTTCTTC. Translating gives CASSSSPSGASEQFF. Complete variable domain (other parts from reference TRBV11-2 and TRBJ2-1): EAGVAQSPRYKIIEKRQSVAFWCNPISGHATLYWYQQILGQGPKLLIQFQNNGVVDDSQLPKDRFSAERLKGVDSTLKIQPAKLEDSAVYLCASSSSPSGASEQFFGPGTRLTVL.

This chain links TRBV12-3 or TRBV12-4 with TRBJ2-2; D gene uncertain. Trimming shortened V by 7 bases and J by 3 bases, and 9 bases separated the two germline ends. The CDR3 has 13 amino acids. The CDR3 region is CASNSGDTGELFF. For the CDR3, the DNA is TGTGCCAGCAATAGTGGAGACACCGGGGAGCTGTTTTTT.

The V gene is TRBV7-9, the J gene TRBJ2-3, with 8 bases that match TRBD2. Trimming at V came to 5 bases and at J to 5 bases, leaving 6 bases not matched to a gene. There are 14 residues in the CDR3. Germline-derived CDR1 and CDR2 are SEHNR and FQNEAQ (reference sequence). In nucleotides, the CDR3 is TGTGCCAGCAGCGGGGCGGGGGGCCGAGATACGCAGTATTTT. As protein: CASSGAGGRDTQYF.

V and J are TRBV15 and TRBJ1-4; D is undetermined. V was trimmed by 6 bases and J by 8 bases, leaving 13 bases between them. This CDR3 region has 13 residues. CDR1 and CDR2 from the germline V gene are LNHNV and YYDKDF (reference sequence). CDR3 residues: CATRRASGEKLFF. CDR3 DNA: TGTGCCACCAGGCGGGCGTCGGGAGAAAAACTGTTTTTT.

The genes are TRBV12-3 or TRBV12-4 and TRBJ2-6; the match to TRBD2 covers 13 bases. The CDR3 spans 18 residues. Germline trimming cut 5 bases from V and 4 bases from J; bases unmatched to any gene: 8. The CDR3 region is CASSPRTSGSHGANVLTF. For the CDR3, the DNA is TGTGCCAGCAGTCCCCGGACTAGCGGGAGTCACGGGGCCAACGTCCTGACTTTC.

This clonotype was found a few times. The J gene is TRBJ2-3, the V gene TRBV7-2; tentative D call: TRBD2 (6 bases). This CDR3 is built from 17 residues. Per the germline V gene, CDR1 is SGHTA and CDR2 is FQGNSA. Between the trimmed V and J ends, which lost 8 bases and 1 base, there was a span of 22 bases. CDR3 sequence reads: CASLSLVRGSGTDTQYF. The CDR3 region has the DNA TGTGCCAGCCTCTCCCTTGTCCGGGGGAGCGGCACAGATACGCAGTATTTT.

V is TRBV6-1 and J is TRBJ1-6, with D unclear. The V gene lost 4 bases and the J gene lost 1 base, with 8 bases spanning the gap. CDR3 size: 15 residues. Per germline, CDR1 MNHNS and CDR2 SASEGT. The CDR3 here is CASSVRTSYNSPLHF. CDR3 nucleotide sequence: TGTGCCAGCAGTGTCAGGACGTCCTATAATTCACCCCTCCACTTT.

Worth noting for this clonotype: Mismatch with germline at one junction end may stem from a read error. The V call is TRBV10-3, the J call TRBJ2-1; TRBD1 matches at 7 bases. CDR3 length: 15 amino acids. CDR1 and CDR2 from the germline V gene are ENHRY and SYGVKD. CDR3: CAISRVPSGDSEQSF. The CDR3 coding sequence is TGTGCCATCAGCCGAGTCCCCTCAGGGGACAGTGAGCAGTCCTTC.

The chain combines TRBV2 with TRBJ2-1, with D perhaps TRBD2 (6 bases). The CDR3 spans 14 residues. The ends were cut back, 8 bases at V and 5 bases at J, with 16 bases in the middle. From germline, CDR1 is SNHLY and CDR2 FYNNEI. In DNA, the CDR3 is TGTGCCAGCGAAGCGGGCAGTGGGGACAATGAGCAGTTCTTC. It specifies CASEAGSGDNEQFF.

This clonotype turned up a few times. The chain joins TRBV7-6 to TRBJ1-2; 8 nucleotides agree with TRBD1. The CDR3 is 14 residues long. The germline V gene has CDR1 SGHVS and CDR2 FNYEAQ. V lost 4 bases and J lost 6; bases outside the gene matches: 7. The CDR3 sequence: CASSSGDRTNGYTF. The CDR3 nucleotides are TGTGCCAGCAGCTCAGGGGACAGGACAAATGGCTACACCTTC.

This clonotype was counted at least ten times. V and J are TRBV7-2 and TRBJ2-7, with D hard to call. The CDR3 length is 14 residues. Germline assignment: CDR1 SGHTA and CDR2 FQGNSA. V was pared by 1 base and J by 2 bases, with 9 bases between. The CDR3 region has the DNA TGTGCCAGCAGCTTAGTTTCTACCACCTACGAGCAGTACTTC. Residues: CASSLVSTTYEQYF. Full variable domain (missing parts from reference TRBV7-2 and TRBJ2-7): GAGVSQSPSNKVTEKGKDVELRCDPISGHTALYWYRQSLGQGLEFLIYFQGNSAPDKSGLPSDRFSAERTGGSVSTLTIQRTQQEDSAVYLCASSLVSTTYEQYFGPGTRLTVT.

The CDR3 DNA reads TGTGCCAGTAGTACCCTAGGGAGGCTTTACGAGCAGTACTTC. Protein sequence: CASSTLGRLYEQYF. The rearrangement joins TRBV19 to TRBJ2-7; TRBD2 is a possible D gene (6 bases). The CDR3 contains 14 residues. Germline V CDR1 and CDR2: LNHDA, SQIVND (reference sequence). V lost 4 bases and J 4 bases, leaving 14 bases between the germline ends.

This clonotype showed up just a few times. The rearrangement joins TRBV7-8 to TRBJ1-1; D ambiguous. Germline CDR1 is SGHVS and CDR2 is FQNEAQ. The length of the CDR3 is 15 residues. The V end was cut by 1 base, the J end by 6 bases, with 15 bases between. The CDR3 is CASSLVWGATAEAFF. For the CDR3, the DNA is TGTGCCAGCAGCTTAGTATGGGGAGCTACGGCTGAAGCTTTCTTT.

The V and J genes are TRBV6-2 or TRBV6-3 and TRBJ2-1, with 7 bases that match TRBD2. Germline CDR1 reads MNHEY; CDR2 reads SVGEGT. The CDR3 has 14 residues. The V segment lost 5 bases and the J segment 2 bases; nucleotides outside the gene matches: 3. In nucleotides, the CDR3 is TGTGCCAGCAGTAACCGGGGGGCCTACAATGAGCAGTTCTTC. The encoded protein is CASSNRGAYNEQFF.

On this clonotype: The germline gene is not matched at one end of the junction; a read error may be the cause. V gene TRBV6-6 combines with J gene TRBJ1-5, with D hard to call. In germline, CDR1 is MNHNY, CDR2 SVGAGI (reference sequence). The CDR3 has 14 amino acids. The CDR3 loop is CAGSYLRGAQPQHF. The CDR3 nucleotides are TGTGCCGGCAGTTACTTACGAGGAGCTCAGCCCCAGCATTTT.

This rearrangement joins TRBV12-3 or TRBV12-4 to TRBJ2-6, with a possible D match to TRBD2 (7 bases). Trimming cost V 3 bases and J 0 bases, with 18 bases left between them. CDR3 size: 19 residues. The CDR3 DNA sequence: TGTGCCAGCAGTTTCTCAAGGGGGGGAGGAGTCTCTGGGGCCAACGTCCTGACTTTC. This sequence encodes CASSFSRGGGVSGANVLTF.

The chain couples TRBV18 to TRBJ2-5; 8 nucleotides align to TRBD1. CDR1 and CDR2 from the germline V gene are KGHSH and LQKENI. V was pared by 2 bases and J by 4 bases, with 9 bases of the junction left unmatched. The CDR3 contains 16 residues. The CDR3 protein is CASSPNGQGLGETQYF. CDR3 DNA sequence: TGTGCCAGCTCACCAAACGGACAGGGATTGGGAGAGACCCAGTACTTC.

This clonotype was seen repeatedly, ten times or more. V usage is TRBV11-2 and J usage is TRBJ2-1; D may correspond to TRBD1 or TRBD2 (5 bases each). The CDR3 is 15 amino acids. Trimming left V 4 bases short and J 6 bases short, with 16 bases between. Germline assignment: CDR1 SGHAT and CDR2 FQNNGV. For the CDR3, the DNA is TGTGCCAGCAGCTGGTTTGCCGGGACCGTCAATGAGCAGTTCTTC. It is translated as CASSWFAGTVNEQFF.

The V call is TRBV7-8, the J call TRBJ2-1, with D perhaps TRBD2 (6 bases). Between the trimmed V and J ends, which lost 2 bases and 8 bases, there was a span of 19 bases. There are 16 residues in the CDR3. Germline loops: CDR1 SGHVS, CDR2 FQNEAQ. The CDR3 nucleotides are TGTGCCAGCAGCTTACGGGGCGGGACCCAGAGGGATGAGCAGTTCTTC. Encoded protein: CASSLRGGTQRDEQFF.